This TCR beta chain was identified during a study of blood T cell repertoires in COVID-19. Study overall: Samples taken during acute and convalescent COVID-19 were collected in the United States, Italy and Spain. The analysed material was cDNA or gDNA that came from T cells, B-cell-depleted T cells, or PBMCs.

Original analysis: Reference gene primer amplification in the assay estimated nucleated cell counts. Using immunoSEQ multiplex PCR, the repertoire was profiled, and TCRdb retains in-frame clones only, with some absent. V and J calls plus clone size are reproduced from that table; the DNA served to infer D and trimming. The data hold about 190,000 clones, with roughly 84% observed a single time. Germline V gene data show CDR1 as MNHEY and CDR2 as SMNVEV (reference sequence). The V end was cut by 8 bases, the J end by 2 bases, with 12 bases between. CDR3 length equals 13 residues. This clone appeared a few times.

The rearrangement joins TRBV27 to TRBJ1-2, with D tentatively TRBD1 (6 bases). This clonotype was obtained from a woman between 35 and 50 years old who had recovered from COVID-19. The specimen was peripheral blood. Written as DNA, the CDR3 is TGTGCCAGCCAAAGAAGGGGGAACTATGGCTACACCTTC. Translating it yields CASQRRGNYGYTF.